These T cell receptor beta chains were read from a single sample in a study of OX40 agonist ivuxolimab in advanced cancers. Using immunoSEQ multiplex PCR, the repertoire was profiled, and TCRdb retains in-frame clones only, with some absent. The repertoire holds some 100,000 clones, with about 88% as singletons. The sample consisted of CD4+ or CD8+ T cells sorted from blood, taken in a trial of the OX40 agonist ivuxolimab. The source of these receptors is an adult with an advanced solid tumor such as melanoma, head and neck, liver or kidney cancer. Each CDR3 is given with its conserved first and last residue. The D gene is left open where the match is weak. Size is omitted from some rows. Given values are once, few, many or a class for expanded clones.

CDR3 length: 15; clone size: -; J gene: TRBJ1-4; D gene: TRBD1; V gene: TRBV4-1; CDR3 DNA: TGCGCCAGCAGCCCGGGGGCAGGGGGCGTTGAAAAACTGTTTTTT; CDR3 protein: CASSPGAGGVEKLFF
CDR3 length: 13; clone size: -; J gene: TRBJ1-1; D gene: -; V gene: TRBV6-5; CDR3 DNA: TGTGCCAGCAGTTACAATCGGGGGGGTGAAGCTTTCTTT; CDR3 protein: CASSYNRGGEAFF
CDR3 length: 16; clone size: -; J gene: TRBJ1-3; D gene: -; V gene: TRBV7-2; CDR3 DNA: TGTGCCAGCAGCTTAGGGGGATCCGGCTCTGGAAACACCATATATTTT; CDR3 protein: CASSLGGSGSGNTIYF
CDR3 length: 13; clone size: few; J gene: TRBJ2-5; D gene: -; V gene: TRBV27; CDR3 DNA: TGTGCCAGCAGGGAGTTTACACAAGAGACCCAGTACTTC; CDR3 protein: CASREFTQETQYF
CDR3 length: 18; clone size: -; J gene: TRBJ2-1; D gene: -; V gene: TRBV14; CDR3 DNA: TGTGCCAGCAGCCAAGTAACAGGGCTACTAAACCTGTGGGATGAGCAGTTCTTC; CDR3 protein: CASSQVTGLLNLWDEQFF
CDR3 length: 13; clone size: -; J gene: TRBJ1-4; D gene: -; V gene: TRBV19; CDR3 DNA: TGTGCCAGTACCCCCGGGGGAGTCGGAAAACTGTTTTTT; CDR3 protein: CASTPGGVGKLFF
CDR3 length: 13; clone size: -; J gene: TRBJ2-3; D gene: -; V gene: TRBV5-4; CDR3 DNA: TGTGCCAGCAGACATCCGCTTACAGATACGCAGTATTTT; CDR3 protein: CASRHPLTDTQYF
CDR3 length: 15; clone size: -; J gene: TRBJ2-2; D gene: -; V gene: TRBV30; CDR3 DNA: TGTGCCTGGAGTGTAAGTAGGGTAAAGACCGGGGAGCTGTTTTTT; CDR3 protein: CAWSVSRVKTGELFF
CDR3 length: 14; clone size: -; J gene: TRBJ2-3; D gene: -; V gene: TRBV6-5; CDR3 DNA: TGTGCCAGCCAGTCCGGAGCTAGCACAGATACGCAGTATTTT; CDR3 protein: CASQSGASTDTQYF
CDR3 length: 15; clone size: -; J gene: TRBJ2-3; D gene: TRBD1; V gene: TRBV7-9; CDR3 DNA: TGTGCCAGCAGCTTAGGGACAGGGACCGTTGATACGCAGTATTTT; CDR3 protein: CASSLGTGTVDTQYF
CDR3 length: 17; clone size: -; J gene: TRBJ1-1; D gene: -; V gene: TRBV18; CDR3 DNA: TGTGCCAGCTCACCACGATATATACAACAGGGAAACACTGAAGCTTTCTTT; CDR3 protein: CASSPRYIQQGNTEAFF
CDR3 length: 15; clone size: -; J gene: TRBJ2-1; D gene: TRBD2; V gene: TRBV7-2; CDR3 DNA: TGTGCCAGCAGCTTAGGGCTAGCGGGATTGAATGAGCAGTTCTTC; CDR3 protein: CASSLGLAGLNEQFF
CDR3 length: 13; clone size: -; J gene: TRBJ1-5; D gene: -; V gene: TRBV7-2; CDR3 DNA: TGTGCCAGCAGCCGACAGTACAATCAGCCCCAGCATTTT; CDR3 protein: CASSRQYNQPQHF
CDR3 length: 13; clone size: -; J gene: TRBJ2-1; D gene: -; V gene: TRBV7-2; CDR3 DNA: TGTGCCAGCAGCTTGACTGTGTACAATGAGCAGTTCTTC; CDR3 protein: CASSLTVYNEQFF
CDR3 length: 12; clone size: -; J gene: TRBJ1-6; D gene: -; V gene: TRBV10-2; CDR3 DNA: TGCGCCAGCAGTGAGCCGAATTCACCCCTCCACTTT; CDR3 protein: CASSEPNSPLHF
CDR3 length: 12; clone size: -; J gene: TRBJ2-7; D gene: -; V gene: TRBV10-3; CDR3 DNA: TGTGCCATCAGGGGGCAGACCTACGAGCAGTACTTC; CDR3 protein: CAIRGQTYEQYF
CDR3 length: 13; clone size: once; J gene: TRBJ1-1; D gene: -; V gene: TRBV19; CDR3 DNA: TGTGCCAGTAGTATCGGACGGAACACTGAAGCTTTCTTT; CDR3 protein: CASSIGRNTEAFF
CDR3 length: 18; clone size: -; J gene: TRBJ1-3; D gene: TRBD1; V gene: TRBV2; CDR3 DNA: TGTGCCAGCAGTCCCCAGGGATGGGGACAGGGGGCTGGAAACACCATATATTTT; CDR3 protein: CASSPQGWGQGAGNTIYF
CDR3 length: 14; clone size: -; J gene: TRBJ1-5; D gene: -; V gene: TRBV19; CDR3 DNA: TGTGCCAGTAGTATTGGACCCCAGGGTCAGCCCCAGCATTTT; CDR3 protein: CASSIGPQGQPQHF
CDR3 length: 13; clone size: -; J gene: TRBJ1-1; D gene: -; V gene: TRBV6-6; CDR3 DNA: TGTGCCAGCAGCTCACGGGGCGACACTGAAGCTTTCTTT; CDR3 protein: CASSSRGDTEAFF
CDR3 length: 14; clone size: -; J gene: TRBJ2-3; D gene: TRBD2; V gene: TRBV7-3; CDR3 DNA: TGTGCCAGCAGCTTGAGCGGGGGCACAGATACGCAGTATTTT; CDR3 protein: CASSLSGGTDTQYF
CDR3 length: 14; clone size: -; J gene: TRBJ2-5; D gene: -; V gene: TRBV7-3; CDR3 DNA: TGTGCCAGCAGCCCCTCCGGGCAGAAAGAGACCCAGTACTTC; CDR3 protein: CASSPSGQKETQYF
CDR3 length: 16; clone size: -; J gene: TRBJ2-1; D gene: TRBD2; V gene: TRBV11-3; CDR3 DNA: TGTGCCAGCAGCTTAGGGGCTAGCGGGAGTACCAATGAGCAGTTCTTC; CDR3 protein: CASSLGASGSTNEQFF
CDR3 length: 17; clone size: -; J gene: TRBJ2-5; D gene: TRBD2; V gene: TRBV27; CDR3 DNA: TGTGCCAGCAGTTTAGGGGGGACTAGCGGGAGTGGAGAGACCCAGTACTTC; CDR3 protein: CASSLGGTSGSGETQYF
CDR3 length: 14; clone size: -; J gene: TRBJ2-7; D gene: TRBD1; V gene: TRBV10-2; CDR3 DNA: TGCGCCAGCCTTCGCACCGGGACAGGGGACGAGCAGTACTTC; CDR3 protein: CASLRTGTGDEQYF
CDR3 length: 16; clone size: -; J gene: TRBJ2-5; D gene: TRBD2; V gene: TRBV11-2; CDR3 DNA: TGTGCCAGCAGCTTAAGTTACCTAGCGGGGGCAGAGACCCAGTACTTC; CDR3 protein: CASSLSYLAGAETQYF
CDR3 length: 15; clone size: -; J gene: TRBJ1-2; D gene: -; V gene: TRBV4-2; CDR3 DNA: TGTGCCAGCAGCCAAGACCGCAGCATTAACTATGGCTACACCTTC; CDR3 protein: CASSQDRSINYGYTF
CDR3 length: 13; clone size: -; J gene: TRBJ2-2; D gene: -; V gene: TRBV4-2; CDR3 DNA: TGTGCCAGCAGTCTGGACTTTACCGGGGAGCTGTTTTTT; CDR3 protein: CASSLDFTGELFF
CDR3 length: 15; clone size: -; J gene: TRBJ1-6; D gene: -; V gene: TRBV6-5; CDR3 DNA: TGTGCCAGCAGTTACGGCAGCTCCTATAATTCACCCCTCCACTTT; CDR3 protein: CASSYGSSYNSPLHF
CDR3 length: 19; clone size: -; J gene: TRBJ1-1; D gene: -; V gene: TRBV4-2; CDR3 DNA: TGTGCCAGCAGCCAAGATAAAAGTCCTGGGCAACTTCGGAACACTGAAGCTTTCTTT; CDR3 protein: CASSQDKSPGQLRNTEAFF
CDR3 length: 13; clone size: -; J gene: TRBJ2-2; D gene: -; V gene: TRBV19; CDR3 DNA: TGTGCCAGTAGTATCTGGGGAACCGGGGAGCTGTTTTTT; CDR3 protein: CASSIWGTGELFF
CDR3 length: 17; clone size: -; J gene: TRBJ2-5; D gene: TRBD1; V gene: TRBV28; CDR3 DNA: TGTGCCAGCAGTTCCCCCAGGGGGACCCTCAAGGGAGAGACCCAGTACTTC; CDR3 protein: CASSSPRGTLKGETQYF
CDR3 length: 13; clone size: -; J gene: TRBJ2-2; D gene: TRBD1; V gene: TRBV30; CDR3 DNA: TGTGCCTGGGCAGGACAGGGAGCCGGGGAGCTGTTTTTT; CDR3 protein: CAWAGQGAGELFF
CDR3 length: 16; clone size: once; J gene: TRBJ2-5; D gene: TRBD2; V gene: TRBV7-2; CDR3 DNA: TGTGCCAGCCTCTATCCTAGCGGGAGCGGATGGGAGACCCAGTACTTC; CDR3 protein: CASLYPSGSGWETQYF
CDR3 length: 16; clone size: -; J gene: TRBJ2-2; D gene: -; V gene: TRBV21-1; CDR3 DNA: TGTGCCAGCAGCAAGGTAGCGGGAGTATGTACCGGGGAGCTGTTTTTT; CDR3 protein: CASSKVAGVCTGELFF
CDR3 length: 12; clone size: few; J gene: TRBJ1-5; D gene: -; V gene: TRBV19; CDR3 DNA: TGTGCCAGTAACTCCGGGGGTCAGCCCCAGCATTTT; CDR3 protein: CASNSGGQPQHF
CDR3 length: 15; clone size: -; J gene: TRBJ1-2; D gene: TRBD1; V gene: TRBV27; CDR3 DNA: TGTGCCAGCAGTTCACTACAGGGGGCGAACTATGGCTACACCTTC; CDR3 protein: CASSSLQGANYGYTF
CDR3 length: 14; clone size: once; J gene: TRBJ2-2; D gene: -; V gene: TRBV6-6; CDR3 DNA: TGTGCCAGCAGTTACGTACAGGGAACCGGGGAGCTGTTTTTT; CDR3 protein: CASSYVQGTGELFF
CDR3 length: 15; clone size: -; J gene: TRBJ1-4; D gene: -; V gene: TRBV9; CDR3 DNA: TGTGCCAGCAGCGTAGGCCCCACAAACAATGAAAAACTGTTTTTT; CDR3 protein: CASSVGPTNNEKLFF
CDR3 length: 13; clone size: -; J gene: TRBJ2-3; D gene: -; V gene: TRBV6-4; CDR3 DNA: TGTGCCAGCAGTGAGTACCTCACAGATACGCAGTATTTT; CDR3 protein: CASSEYLTDTQYF
CDR3 length: 14; clone size: -; J gene: TRBJ2-1; D gene: TRBD1; V gene: TRBV5-1; CDR3 DNA: TGCGCCAGCGAACTGACAGGGGTCTACAATGAGCAGTTCTTC; CDR3 protein: CASELTGVYNEQFF
CDR3 length: 15; clone size: few; J gene: TRBJ1-5; D gene: -; V gene: TRBV19; CDR3 DNA: TGTGCCAGTAGTACCCGTTCGGGAGGGGAGCAGCCCCAGCATTTT; CDR3 protein: CASSTRSGGEQPQHF